Detailed here is one T cell receptor beta chain. Assay used: immunoSEQ multiplex PCR; TCRdb lists only in-frame clones, some missing. The data show 55,000 to 80,000 clones, under 95% seen once. This entry is derived from a study of T cell changes during pregnancy in multiple sclerosis. This CDR3 is 16 amino acids long. Germline V gene sequence: CDR1 SGDLS, CDR2 YYNGEE. With V trimmed by 3 bases and J by 7 bases, 11 bases remained unmatched. Sample: CD8+ T cells from peripheral blood mononuclear cells, taken in the second trimester of pregnancy. This chain uses TRBV9 with TRBJ2-1; 9 positions agree with TRBD2. The receptor was isolated from a female donor with multiple sclerosis, enrolled in a pregnancy study. The CDR3 is CASSGAYSGSGNEQFF. The CDR3 region has the DNA TGTGCCAGCAGCGGGGCTTATAGCGGGAGCGGGAATGAGCAGTTCTTC.